This paragraph covers one TCR beta chain sequence. This sample was taken from a study of blood T cell repertoires in COVID-19. On the study more broadly: COVID-19 samples, acute and convalescent, were from the United States, Italy and Spain.

This CDR3 is 14 amino acids long. Trimming stripped 0 bases from V and 6 bases from J, with 9 bases between. Germline V gene sequence: CDR1 MGHRA, CDR2 YSYEKL. Clones were read by immunoSEQ multiplex PCR, and TCRdb kept only the in-frame ones, dropping some. The repertoire holds a few hundred thousand clones, with roughly nine tenths as singletons. The sample taken for sequencing was peripheral blood. This receptor was taken from a man between 18 and 35 years old with active or convalescent COVID-19. V gene TRBV4-1 combines with J gene TRBJ1-5; no reliable D call. DNA of the CDR3: TGCGCCAGCAGCCAAGAATACGGGGTTCAGCCCCAGCATTTT. Encoded protein: CASSQEYGVQPQHF.